These T cell receptor beta chains were read from a single sample in a study of blood T cells in healthy people across ages. TCRdb reprocessed the 5' RACE reads via MiXCR and lists one record per CDR3 protein. This repertoire shows about 1.8 million distinct CDR3 sequences, approximately 50% found once; its top ten account for around 2.1%. Sequenced material: blood. The receptors come from a woman between 40 and 55 years old in good health. CDR3s include the opening cysteine and the closing phenylalanine or tryptophan. A D gene is named only where the DNA matches it firmly. Not all rows give a size; the values are once, few, many and, for expanded clones, a class.

V gene	D gene	J gene	clone size	CDR3 protein	CDR3 DNA
TRBV3-1	-	TRBJ2-2	-	CASSQTSPGELFF	TGTGCCAGCAGCCAAACGAGCCCCGGGGAGCTGTTTTTT
TRBV7-2	TRBD2	TRBJ2-3	few	CASSPLAGRTDTQYF	TGTGCCAGCAGCCCCCTAGCGGGGCGCACAGATACGCAGTATTTT
TRBV28	-	TRBJ1-2	-	CASSSANLYGYTF	TGTGCCAGCAGTTCCGCCAATCTCTATGGCTACACCTTC
TRBV7-8	TRBD1	TRBJ1-4	few	CASSSGQGARGDTNEKLFF	TGTGCCAGCAGCTCCGGACAGGGGGCACGGGGAGACACTAATGAAAAACTGTTTTTT
TRBV4-3	-	TRBJ2-5	few	CASSQSRVAGGLETQYF	TGCGCCAGCAGCCAGAGCAGGGTGGCTGGTGGTTTAGAGACCCAGTACTTC
TRBV4-2	-	TRBJ2-5	many	CASSQDIGLEETQYF	TGTGCCAGCAGCCAAGATATCGGACTGGAGGAGACCCAGTACTTC
TRBV7-6	TRBD1	TRBJ2-7	-	CASSPLWFRTGRGEQYF	TGTGCCAGCAGCCCACTTTGGTTTAGGACAGGGCGTGGCGAGCAGTACTTC
TRBV6-1	-	TRBJ2-5	-	CASSEAVWREETQYF	TGTGCCAGCAGTGAAGCCGTATGGCGGGAAGAGACCCAGTACTTC
TRBV20-1	-	TRBJ2-6	many	CSARGDAGANVLTF	TGCAGTGCTAGAGGGGATGCTGGGGCCAACGTCCTGACTTTC
TRBV6-4	-	TRBJ2-1	-	CASSDRRFSSNEQFF	TGTGCCAGCAGTGACCGGCGGTTTAGCTCTAATGAGCAGTTCTTC
TRBV6-5	-	TRBJ2-1	-	CASSGWGNHSEQFF	TGTGCCAGCAGTGGATGGGGCAATCACAGTGAGCAGTTCTTC
TRBV5-1	TRBD1	TRBJ2-7	few	CASSLTGGHMIQSGEQYF	TGCGCCAGCAGCCTGACAGGGGGCCACATGATTCAATCGGGCGAGCAGTACTTC
TRBV12-3/TRBV12-4	-	TRBJ2-3	-	CARGSGDTQYF	TGTGCCAGAGGGTCAGGGGATACGCAGTATTTT
TRBV12-3/TRBV12-4	-	TRBJ1-2	few	CASSFQQYGYTF	TGTGCCAGCAGTTTCCAGCAATATGGCTACACCTTC
TRBV27	TRBD1	TRBJ2-3	few	CASSPPDRGLTTDTQYF	TGTGCCAGCAGTCCCCCCGACAGGGGGCTTACCACAGATACGCAGTATTTT
TRBV20-1	TRBD2	TRBJ2-7	-	CSARGLAGGTHSYEQYF	TGCAGTGCTAGAGGACTAGCGGGGGGTACTCATTCCTACGAGCAGTACTTC
TRBV25-1	-	TRBJ2-7	-	CASSAVNFFSYEQYF	TGTGCCAGCAGTGCGGTGAACTTTTTCTCCTACGAGCAGTACTTC
TRBV21-1	-	TRBJ2-7	-	CASSKKCRRYEQYF	TGTGCCAGCAGCAAAAAGTGCAGGAGGTACGAGCAGTACTTC
TRBV12-3/TRBV12-4	-	TRBJ2-7	-	CASSKMGYEQYF	TGTGCCAGCAGTAAGATGGGCTACGAGCAGTACTTC
TRBV5-1	TRBD2	TRBJ2-1	few	CASSTGPTSGGRYNEQFF	TGCGCCAGCAGCACCGGTCCGACTAGCGGGGGGCGGTACAATGAGCAGTTCTTC
TRBV6-5	-	TRBJ1-2	-	CASSYSAGTLYGYTF	TGTGCCAGCAGTTACTCCGCCGGGACACTCTATGGCTACACCTTC
TRBV2	-	TRBJ1-2	-	CASRAVGGRYGYTF	TGTGCCAGCAGAGCCGTCGGGGGGAGATATGGCTACACCTTC
TRBV20-1	-	TRBJ1-5	-	CSATRDARTQPQHF	TGCAGTGCTACCAGGGACGCGCGGACTCAGCCCCAGCATTTT
TRBV20-1	TRBD1	TRBJ2-7	few	CSARDYRGTEEQYF	TGCAGTGCTAGAGATTACAGGGGGACGGAGGAGCAGTACTTC
TRBV9	-	TRBJ2-3	-	CASGGGVVSTDTQYF	TGTGCCAGCGGCGGTGGGGTAGTGAGCACAGATACGCAGTATTTT
TRBV6-5	-	TRBJ2-5	few	CASSYSQGSAETQYF	TGTGCCAGCAGTTACAGTCAGGGCTCGGCAGAGACCCAGTACTTC
TRBV24-1	-	TRBJ2-6	few	CATSDNYGSGANVLTF	TGTGCCACCAGTGACAATTATGGTAGTGGGGCCAACGTCCTGACTTTC
TRBV6-2/TRBV6-3	-	TRBJ2-7	few	CASSYRLSYEQYF	TGTGCCAGCAGTTACCGGCTCTCCTACGAGCAGTACTTC
TRBV6-2/TRBV6-3	TRBD2	TRBJ2-7	-	CASSYPRGLVTDEQYF	TGTGCCAGCAGTTACCCGAGGGGACTAGTAACCGACGAGCAGTACTTC
TRBV12-3/TRBV12-4	-	TRBJ2-5	few	CASSLDYFQETQYF	TGTGCCAGCAGCCTGGACTATTTCCAAGAGACCCAGTACTTC
TRBV5-1	TRBD1	TRBJ2-7	once	CASSLGDRALYNEQYF	TGCGCCAGCAGCTTGGGGGACAGGGCACTCTACAATGAGCAGTACTTC
TRBV20-1	-	TRBJ1-4	-	CSAQVRGRNEKLFF	TGCAGTGCTCAAGTCAGGGGCCGTAATGAAAAACTGTTTTTT
TRBV20-1	TRBD1	TRBJ2-5	few	CSANQGVETQYF	TGCAGTGCTAATCAGGGGGTGGAGACCCAGTACTTC
TRBV28	-	TRBJ1-1	-	CASSLIHRVRGNTEAFF	TGTGCCAGCAGTTTAATCCACCGGGTCCGGGGGAACACTGAAGCTTTCTTT
TRBV4-3	-	TRBJ2-3	-	CASSQVGIGGAVADTQYF	TGCGCCAGCAGCCAAGTTGGGATTGGCGGGGCGGTGGCAGATACGCAGTATTTT
TRBV7-2	-	TRBJ2-5	few	CASSLEVGAGSQETQYF	TGTGCCAGCAGCTTAGAAGTGGGGGCCGGGTCACAAGAGACCCAGTACTTC
TRBV3-1	-	TRBJ2-4	-	CASLSIAKNIQYF	TGTGCCAGCCTCTCTATAGCCAAAAACATTCAGTACTTC
TRBV5-1	-	TRBJ1-6	-	CASSLEGQGSPLHF	TGCGCCAGCAGCTTGGAAGGCCAAGGTTCACCCCTCCACTTT
TRBV29-1	-	TRBJ1-1	-	CSVARGRSGVTEAFF	TGCAGCGTTGCCAGAGGAAGGTCAGGGGTCACTGAAGCTTTCTTT
TRBV6-5	TRBD1	TRBJ2-1	-	CASSDTWTGTNEQFF	TGTGCCAGCAGTGACACGTGGACAGGCACCAATGAGCAGTTCTTC